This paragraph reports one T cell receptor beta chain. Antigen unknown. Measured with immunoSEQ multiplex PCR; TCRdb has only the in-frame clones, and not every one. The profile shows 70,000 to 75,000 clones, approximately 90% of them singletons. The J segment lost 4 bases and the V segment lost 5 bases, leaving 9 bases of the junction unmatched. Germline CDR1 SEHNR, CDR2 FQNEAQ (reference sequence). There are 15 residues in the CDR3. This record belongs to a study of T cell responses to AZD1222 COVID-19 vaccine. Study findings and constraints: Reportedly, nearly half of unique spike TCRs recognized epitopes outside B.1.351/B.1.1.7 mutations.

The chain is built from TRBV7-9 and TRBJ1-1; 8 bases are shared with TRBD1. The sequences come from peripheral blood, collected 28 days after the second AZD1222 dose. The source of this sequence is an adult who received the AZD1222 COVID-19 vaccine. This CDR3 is CASSPQNDRGTEAFF. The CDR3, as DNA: TGTGCCAGCAGCCCCCAAAACGACAGGGGCACTGAAGCTTTCTTT.